A selection of T cell receptor beta chains follows, all from one sample in a study of neurological immune-mediated disorders. TCRdb processed the 5' RACE reads anew with MiXCR; each CDR3 protein has one entry. This sample has 55,000 to 75,000 distinct CDR3 sequences; approximately 13% occur once, and the top ten carry 4.5% to 5.5%. What was sequenced was PBMCs. These receptors came from a female donor with HTLV-1-associated myelopathy (HAM/TSP). The CDR3 runs from the conserved cysteine through the conserved F or W. The D gene is left open where the match is weak. Expanded clones get a size class; other rows say once, few or many, or leave the size out.

TRBJ2-3 | TRBD2 | TRBV4-1 | many | TGCGCCAGCAGCCAAGGTCCGCTAGCGGGGGGGCATACGCAGTATTTT | CASSQGPLAGGHTQYF
TRBJ2-1 | - | TRBV9 | once | TGTTCCAGCAGCGTAGCATGGGGCGGGGGCGAACAGTTCTTC | CSSSVAWGGGEQFF
TRBJ2-1 | TRBD1 | TRBV9 | medium-sized | TGTGCCAGCAGCGGACGACAGGGGATAAACAATGAGCAGTTCTTC | CASSGRQGINNEQFF
TRBJ2-6 | - | TRBV5-1 | many | TGCGCCAGCAGCTTGCTAACGGCTGGGGCCAACGTCCTGACTTTC | CASSLLTAGANVLTF
TRBJ2-3 | TRBD2 | TRBV28 | many | TGTGCCAGCAGTTGGACTAGCGCTGAAGATACGCAGTATTTT | CASSWTSAEDTQYF
TRBJ2-4 | - | TRBV5-6 | many | TGTGCCAGCAGCTTGGGGCCAGCGGCCAAAAACATTCAGTACTTC | CASSLGPAAKNIQYF
TRBJ1-2 | - | TRBV20-1 | many | TGCAGTGGCGGGACTCTGAGGGGCTACACCTTC | CSGGTLRGYTF
TRBJ2-5 | TRBD2 | TRBV29-1 | many | TGCAGCGTTGGACTAGCGGGGGGGACTAAGAAAGAGACCCAGTACTTC | CSVGLAGGTKKETQYF
TRBJ2-7 | TRBD1 | TRBV27 | many | TGTGCCAGCAGTCCCACCGGGACAGGGCTACTCTACGAGCAGTACTTC | CASSPTGTGLLYEQYF
TRBJ2-5 | - | TRBV5-1 | many | TGCGCCAGCAGCCTCGAAAGGGCCGAGACCCAGTACTTC | CASSLERAETQYF
TRBJ1-2 | - | TRBV9 | many | TGTGCCAGCAGCCCTCAGGGTGTGGGGGGCTATGGCTACACCTTC | CASSPQGVGGYGYTF
TRBJ1-1 | TRBD1 | TRBV24-1 | many | TGTGCCACCAGTGTCACCGGGACAGCAGAAGCTTTCTTT | CATSVTGTAEAFF
TRBJ2-7 | - | TRBV14 | many | TGTGCCAGCAGCTTTGACTTCTCCTACGAGCAGTACTTC | CASSFDFSYEQYF
TRBJ2-3 | - | TRBV6-1 | many | TGTGCCAGCAGTGAAAGGGGTAGCCGGGGTTGGGCAGATACGCAGTATTTT | CASSERGSRGWADTQYF
TRBJ2-4 | - | TRBV6-6 | - | TGTGCCAGCAGTAACCCCCCGGGGATTCAGTACTTC | CASSNPPGIQYF
TRBJ1-3 | - | TRBV21-1 | many | TGTGCCAGCAGCATAGAGACAGCCTCTGGAAACACCATATATTTT | CASSIETASGNTIYF
TRBJ2-3 | - | TRBV20-1 | many | TGCAGTGCTAGAGGGGACCCGCGCTTCTTAGATACGCAGTATTTT | CSARGDPRFLDTQYF
TRBJ2-5 | TRBD2 | TRBV15 | many | TGTGCTACCAGCACCGGGGGGGGTAGAGAGACCCAGTACTTC | CATSTGGGRETQYF
TRBJ1-5 | TRBD1 | TRBV5-1 | many | TGCGCCAGCAGCTTGAGTGACAGGGACAATCAGCCCCAGCATTTT | CASSLSDRDNQPQHF
TRBJ2-3 | - | TRBV5-6 | many | TGTGCCAGCAGCTTGGGGACGGGGTTCACAGATACGCAGTATTTT | CASSLGTGFTDTQYF
TRBJ1-1 | - | TRBV9 | many | TGTGCCAGCAGCGTACTCCGGGACTCTGAAGCTTTCTTT | CASSVLRDSEAFF
TRBJ2-7 | - | TRBV5-1 | many | TGCGCCAGCAGCTTGGGGGACGTTCCCTACGAGCAGTACTTC | CASSLGDVPYEQYF
TRBJ1-6 | - | TRBV5-1 | few | TGCGCCAGCAGCTTGGAAGGCGGGGCCCGGATTAGCTCACCCATCCACTTT | CASSLEGGARISSPIHF
TRBJ2-1 | - | TRBV28 | many | TGTGCCAGCAGTTTCCTAGGAGACACACACAATGAGCAGTTCTTC | CASSFLGDTHNEQFF
TRBJ2-5 | - | TRBV5-1 | many | TGCGCCAGCAGCTTTACTATCCAGGGGACCCAGTACTTC | CASSFTIQGTQYF
TRBJ2-5 | - | TRBV29-1 | many | TGCAGCGTTCGCCGGGACAAGGGAGAGACCCAGTACTTC | CSVRRDKGETQYF
TRBJ2-3 | - | TRBV4-1 | few | TGCGCCAGCAGCCCCAACATAGGCACAGATACGCAGTATTTT | CASSPNIGTDTQYF
TRBJ2-1 | - | TRBV20-1 | many | TGCAGTGCTAGAGACCCCGACGGGGCGGGGACGATCTACAATGAGCAGTTCTTC | CSARDPDGAGTIYNEQFF
TRBJ2-1 | TRBD1 | TRBV18 | many | TGTGCCAGCTCGGGGACAGGGGTCGATTTTAGTTCCTACAATGAGCAGTTCTTC | CASSGTGVDFSSYNEQFF
TRBJ2-6 | - | TRBV28 | many | TGTGCCAGCAGTTTAGCACAGGCTGGGGCCAACGTCCTGACTTTC | CASSLAQAGANVLTF
TRBJ1-2 | - | TRBV3-1 | many | TGTGCCAGCAGCCCCACCGCGCGTTGGGGCTACACCTTC | CASSPTARWGYTF
TRBJ2-2 | - | TRBV20-1 | - | TGCAGTGCCGGGGACGCCCTGGGGGACCCCGGGGAGCTGTTTTTT | CSAGDALGDPGELFF
TRBJ2-5 | - | TRBV5-5 | many | TGTGCCAGCAGCTCTTGGCCGGAGGAGTACTTC | CASSSWPEEYF
TRBJ2-7 | TRBD2 | TRBV7-8 | many | TGTGCCAGCAGCAAGACTAGCGGGGGGGCTTACGAGCAGTACTTC | CASSKTSGGAYEQYF
TRBJ1-5 | - | TRBV27 | many | TGTGCCAGCAGTTCCCTAGGGGGACCCCAGCATTTT | CASSSLGGPQHF
TRBJ2-3 | - | TRBV20-1 | many | TGCAGTGCTAGGTTCCTTCGGGGGGCCGGAGCAGATACGCAGTATTTT | CSARFLRGAGADTQYF
TRBJ2-3 | TRBD1 | TRBV20-1 | many | TGCAGTTCCGCCGGACAGGGGGTGGATACGCAGTATTTT | CSSAGQGVDTQYF
TRBJ2-7 | - | TRBV29-1 | many | TGCAGCGTGGGGGATAGTCACTACGAGCAGTACTTC | CSVGDSHYEQYF
TRBJ2-3 | - | TRBV5-1 | many | TGCGCCAGCAGCTTGGGACAGACTAGCACAGATACGCAGTATTTT | CASSLGQTSTDTQYF
TRBJ1-5 | - | TRBV7-9 | many | TGTGCCAGCAGCTTAGGCAGGGGTGACAATCAGCCCCAGCATTTT | CASSLGRGDNQPQHF
TRBJ2-1 | TRBD1 | TRBV24-1 | many | TGTGCCACCAGCGGATCAGGGGGATCCTACAATGAGCAGTTCTTC | CATSGSGGSYNEQFF
TRBJ2-5 | - | TRBV6-5 | once | TGTGCCAGCAGCCAGGACACGGTCTTATCCCAAGAGACCCAGTACTTC | CASSQDTVLSQETQYF
TRBJ1-5 | - | TRBV6-5 | many | TGTGCCAGCAGGAGTGGCCTGAATAGCAATCAGCCCCAGCATTTT | CASRSGLNSNQPQHF
TRBJ2-1 | - | TRBV28 | few | TGTGCCAGCAGTTTCCCCGCGGCAGGGGGGTCCCAGTTCTTC | CASSFPAAGGSQFF
TRBJ2-7 | - | TRBV20-1 | - | TGCAGTGCTAGAGTAAAAGCAGCCTCCTACGAGCAGTACTTC | CSARVKAASYEQYF
TRBJ1-1 | TRBD1 | TRBV15 | many | TGTGCCACCAGCAGCTACACAGGGGGCACTGAAGCTTTCTTT | CATSSYTGGTEAFF
TRBJ2-5 | TRBD2 | TRBV5-5 | many | TGTGCCAGCAGCCCGGCGGGGGGCGAAGAGACCCAGTACTTC | CASSPAGGEETQYF
TRBJ2-7 | - | TRBV5-1 | many | TGCGCCAGCAGCTTGGATAACGAGCAGTACTTC | CASSLDNEQYF
TRBJ2-7 | - | TRBV5-6 | many | TGTGCCAGCAGCCTGAGGGGACGCCTACCCGAGAAGGAGCAGTACTTC | CASSLRGRLPEKEQYF
TRBJ2-7 | - | TRBV20-1 | many | TGCAGTGCTAGAGATCCTCTAGATTTGCCATACGAGCAGTACTTC | CSARDPLDLPYEQYF
TRBJ2-1 | - | TRBV5-1 | many | TGCGCCAGCAGCTCCAACCCTGGGGGGAGCTCCTACAATGAGCAGTTCTTC | CASSSNPGGSSYNEQFF
TRBJ2-2 | TRBD1 | TRBV5-1 | many | TGCGCCAGCAGCGTCGGGACAGCCAACACCGGGGAGCTGTTTTTT | CASSVGTANTGELFF